These 27 T cell receptor beta chains were all obtained from the same sample, sequenced in a study of cytomegalovirus exposure and HLA in healthy donors. Use of 60 Vbeta and 13 Jbeta primers characterized the PCR. Method: immunoSEQ multiplex PCR; TCRdb's copy keeps in-frame clones and lacks some. The sample yields 130,000 or so clones, around 67% seen once. The sample taken for sequencing was PBMCs. The receptor source for this set is a man aged 18 to 29 in good health and CMV-seropositive.

The V gene is TRBV19, the J gene TRBJ2-6; D is possibly TRBD1 (5 bases). Germline V gene data show CDR1 as LNHDA and CDR2 as SQIVND (reference sequence). V was clipped by 2 bases and J by 0 bases, with 14 bases between them. CDR3 length: 18 residues. CDR3 nucleotide sequence: TGTGCCAGTAGTATACAAGGGGATCAGGCCTCTGGGGCCAACGTCCTGACTTTC. Its translation: CASSIQGDQASGANVLTF. Looking up the rest from reference TRBV19 and TRBJ2-6 gives the full variable domain: DGGITQSPKYLFRKEGQNVTLSCEQNLNHDAMYWYRQDPGQGLRLIYYSQIVNDFQKGDIAEGYSVSREKKESFPLTVTSAQKNPTAFYLCASSIQGDQASGANVLTFGAGSRLTVL.

The chain employs TRBV29-1 and TRBJ2-1; 7 bases are shared with TRBD2. Trimming cost V 3 bases and J 14 bases; bases outside gene matches: 16. This CDR3 has 14 residues. Germline V gene lookup returns CDR1 SQVTM and CDR2 ANQGSEA. CDR3 bases: TGCAGCGTTGATAGGGCGGGGGTTGCCCGGGGGGAGTTCTTC. It translates to CSVDRAGVARGEFF.

V and J are TRBV27 and TRBJ2-1; 7 positions match TRBD1. This CDR3 is 15 amino acids long. The V segment lost 6 bases and the J segment 5 bases; nucleotides outside the gene matches: 10. Germline V CDR1 and CDR2: MNHEY, SMNVEV (reference sequence). This chain's CDR3 is CASSERGLGDNEQFF. CDR3 nucleotide sequence: TGTGCCAGCAGCGAGAGGGGGCTTGGGGACAATGAGCAGTTCTTC.

CDR3 amino acids: CASSPKGLANEQFF. For the CDR3, the DNA is TGCGCCAGCAGCCCAAAAGGACTGGCGAATGAGCAGTTCTTC. The rearrangement links TRBV4-3 to TRBJ2-1, with D tentatively TRBD2 (5 bases). Trimming stripped 4 bases from V and 7 bases from J, with 14 bases between. The CDR3 is made up of 14 amino acids. CDR1 and CDR2 (germline): LGHNA, YSLEER.

V usage is TRBV30 and J usage is TRBJ1-1; D gene unclear. Per the germline V gene, CDR1 is GTSNPN and CDR2 is SVGIG (reference sequence). The CDR3 is made up of 13 amino acids. Trimming shortened V by 2 bases and J by 4 bases, and 11 bases separated the two germline ends. This CDR3 is CAWSRERSTEAFF. The CDR3 DNA is TGTGCCTGGAGTCGTGAGAGGAGCACTGAAGCTTTCTTT.

The V gene is TRBV11-2, the J gene TRBJ1-3, with TRBD1 as a possible D gene (5 bases). Trimming shortened V by 5 bases and J by 1 base, and 12 bases separated the two germline ends. Germline V CDR1 and CDR2: SGHAT, FQNNGV. This CDR3 is built from 15 residues. The CDR3 loop is CASSVLRGSGNTIYF. CDR3 nucleotides: TGTGCCAGCAGCGTCCTAAGGGGTTCTGGAAACACCATATATTTT.

The genes are TRBV4-3 and TRBJ1-5, with D possibly being TRBD1 (5 bases). Trimming stripped 0 bases from V and 3 bases from J, with 12 bases between. Germline V CDR1 and CDR2: LGHNA, YSLEER. The CDR3 length is 16 residues. The CDR3 nucleotides are TGCGCCAGCAGCCAAGAGTACCGGACACACAATCAGCCCCAGCATTTT. Residues: CASSQEYRTHNQPQHF.

This chain joins TRBV7-2 and TRBJ2-3; weak D call: TRBD2 (6 bases). This CDR3 has 16 residues. Trimming pared 1 base from V and 0 bases from J, leaving 11 bases between. Germline lookup yields CDR1 SGHTA and CDR2 FQGNSA. CDR3 in amino acids: CASSLVREFSTDTQYF. CDR3 nucleotide sequence: TGTGCCAGCAGCTTAGTCCGGGAGTTTAGCACAGATACGCAGTATTTT.

The rearrangement uses TRBV28 and TRBJ2-1; 8 positions agree with TRBD1. The CDR3 has 14 amino acids. Germline lookup yields CDR1 MDHEN and CDR2 SYDVKM. V gave up 6 bases and J gave up 3 bases; unmatched junction bases: 4. The CDR3 loop reads CASSRGQVYNEQFF. CDR3 nucleotide sequence: TGTGCCAGCAGCCGGGGACAGGTCTACAATGAGCAGTTCTTC.

This clone was found a few times. The J gene is TRBJ1-5, the V gene TRBV7-2, with D possibly matching TRBD1 (5 bases). Trimming cost V 4 bases and J 5 bases, with 12 bases left between them. Germline-derived CDR1 and CDR2 are SGHTA and FQGNSA. The CDR3 is 14 amino acids. The chain's CDR3 is CASSSRQTYQPQHF. Here the CDR3 DNA reads TGTGCCAGCAGCTCCAGACAGACCTATCAGCCCCAGCATTTT.

J is TRBJ1-1 and V is TRBV27; D gene uncertain. V shed 3 bases and J shed 4 bases, with 12 bases lying between them. Looked up from germline, CDR1 is MNHEY and CDR2 is SMNVEV (reference sequence). The CDR3 length is 14 residues. The CDR3 loop reads CASSLHRESTEAFF. The CDR3 DNA sequence: TGTGCCAGCAGTTTGCACCGGGAAAGCACTGAAGCTTTCTTT.

V is TRBV27 and J is TRBJ2-7, with unresolved D. This CDR3 has 14 amino acids. V was trimmed by 5 bases and J by 3 bases, leaving 14 bases between them. Germline assignment: CDR1 MNHEY and CDR2 SMNVEV (reference sequence). The CDR3 is CASSATFGSYEQYF. In DNA, the CDR3 is TGTGCCAGCAGTGCCACGTTCGGTAGCTACGAGCAGTACTTC.

In this sample, this clone turned up a few times. The chain uses TRBV19 and TRBJ1-5; 8 nucleotides match TRBD1. V trimming: 1 base; J trimming: 6 bases; junction bases outside the gene matches: 8. Germline CDR1 is LNHDA and CDR2 is SQIVND (reference sequence). The CDR3 has 16 residues. This CDR3 is CASSIGPGGSRQPQHF. The CDR3 DNA reads as TGTGCCAGTAGTATAGGTCCAGGGGGCTCTCGTCAGCCCCAGCATTTT.

The J gene is TRBJ1-2, the V gene TRBV4-3, with TRBD1 as a possible D gene (5 bases). This CDR3 is built from 15 residues. CDR1 and CDR2 (germline): LGHNA, YSLEER. V shed 0 bases and J shed 4 bases, with 12 bases lying between them. Here the CDR3 DNA reads TGCGCCAGCAGCCAAGATCTACAGGAAACCTATGGCTACACCTTC. Residues: CASSQDLQETYGYTF.

For the CDR3, the DNA is TGCAGCGTTGGTAGCGGGGGGGGTTTGCGGTACTTC. Translating gives CSVGSGGGLRYF. V is TRBV29-1 and J is TRBJ2-5; 11 bases map to TRBD2. This CDR3 has 12 residues. The V segment lost 4 bases and the J segment 13 bases; nucleotides outside the gene matches: 8. Germline values: CDR1 SQVTM, CDR2 ANQGSEA.

The rearrangement joins TRBV10-3 to TRBJ2-7, with 10 bases lining up with TRBD1. V lost 8 bases, J lost 5 bases, and 12 bases stayed unmatched. This CDR3 spans 15 amino acids. Germline V gives CDR1 ENHRY, CDR2 SYGVKD. The chain's CDR3 is CAIGIPDRGPNEQYF. As DNA, the CDR3 is TGTGCCATCGGAATCCCCGACAGGGGGCCCAACGAGCAGTACTTC.

The rearrangement uses TRBV11-2 and TRBJ2-2; 7 nucleotides line up with TRBD1. Trimming removed 0 bases from V and 3 bases from J; junction bases left unmatched: 4. Per germline, CDR1 SGHAT and CDR2 FQNNGV. This CDR3 is 16 amino acids long. CDR3 loop: CASSLDRGRDTGELFF. The CDR3 DNA reads as TGTGCCAGCAGCTTAGATAGGGGGCGGGACACCGGGGAGCTGTTTTTT.

V usage is TRBV7-3 and J usage is TRBJ1-1; a weak D match, TRBD1 (6 bases). Trimming removed 5 bases at V and 5 bases at J, with 15 bases between. This CDR3 region has 14 residues. The germline gives CDR1 SGHTA, CDR2 FQGTGA. The CDR3 DNA sequence: TGTGCCAGCAGCAAGGGGTCAGGGGAGACTGAAGCTTTCTTT. Protein product: CASSKGSGETEAFF.

This chain joins TRBV20-1 and TRBJ2-7; possibly TRBD1 for D (5 bases). Trimming left V 3 bases short and J 9 bases short, with 12 bases between. Germline CDR1 and CDR2: DFQATT and SNEGSKA (reference sequence). The CDR3 has 11 residues. The CDR3 DNA follows: TGCAGTGCTAGCTTCAGGGATCTGCAGTACTTC. It is translated as CSASFRDLQYF.

This clone has just one count. CDR3 amino acids: CATSAGLASSYEQYF. Written as DNA, the CDR3 is TGTGCCACCAGCGCGGGACTAGCGTCCTCCTACGAGCAGTACTTC. The chain is built from TRBV15 and TRBJ2-5; 10 nucleotides align to TRBD2. The DNA end is more similar to TRBJ2-7, so the J call may be wrong. The length of the CDR3 is 15 residues. Germline V gene sequence: CDR1 LNHNV, CDR2 YYDKDF (reference sequence).

This clone appeared a single time. This chain links TRBV19 with TRBJ1-1; TRBD1 matches at 8 bases. The germline CDR1 and CDR2 sequences are LNHDA and SQIVND (reference sequence). The CDR3 runs 15 residues. Losses at the gene ends were 4 bases for V and 3 bases for J; bases not matched to a gene: 7. The CDR3 DNA follows: TGTGCCAGTAGTAGAAACGGACAGGGAGACACTGAAGCTTTCTTT. It yields the protein CASSRNGQGDTEAFF.

The V call is TRBV15, the J call TRBJ2-5; TRBD1 is a possible D gene (6 bases). The CDR3 has 15 residues. The V end was cut by 1 base, the J end by 7 bases, with 16 bases between. Germline-derived CDR1 and CDR2 are LNHNV and YYDKDF (reference sequence). The CDR3, as DNA: TGTGCCACCAGCAGAGCGTATGAGGGGGTTGGGACCCAGTACTTC. Protein: CATSRAYEGVGTQYF.

To note about this clone: A junction end diverges from the germline sequence, so it may reflect a read error. The chain joins TRBV5-6 to TRBJ2-1, with D tentatively TRBD2 (6 bases). The CDR3 length is 16 residues. Germline CDR1 and CDR2: SGHDT and YYEEEE. This CDR3 reads CASCFDGLASYNEQFF. The DNA of the CDR3 is TGTGCCAGCTGCTTCGACGGGCTAGCGAGCTACAATGAGCAGTTCTTC.

V usage is TRBV5-1 and J usage is TRBJ1-2, with 10 bases identical to TRBD1. Germline V CDR1 and CDR2: SGHRS, YFSETQ. J was trimmed by 3 bases and V by 4 bases; bases with no gene match: 9. This CDR3 contains 16 residues. DNA of the CDR3: TGCGCCAGCAGCCAACGACAGGGGGCGCATTACTATGGCTACACCTTC. Its protein product is CASSQRQGAHYYGYTF. Full variable domain (rest looked up from reference TRBV5-1 and TRBJ1-2): KAGVTQTPRYLIKTRGQQVTLSCSPISGHRSVSWYQQTPGQGLQFLFEYFSETQRNKGNFPGRFSGRQFSNSRSEMNVSTLELGDSALYLCASSQRQGAHYYGYTFGSGTRLTVV.

The J gene is TRBJ2-3, the V gene TRBV19; 11 positions match TRBD1. Germline-derived CDR1 and CDR2 are LNHDA and SQIVND (reference sequence). The CDR3 has 11 residues. The ends lost 6 bases at V and 15 bases at J; junction bases unmatched: 5. The CDR3 region is CASSQGQGVYF. As DNA, the CDR3 is TGTGCCAGTAGCCAGGGACAGGGGGTTTATTTT.

The V gene is TRBV5-4, the J gene TRBJ1-5; unclear D gene. The CDR3 sequence is 13 residues long. CDR1 is SGHNT, CDR2 YYREEE, per germline (reference sequence). V lost 0 bases to trimming and J lost 7 bases, with 8 bases between them. This chain's CDR3 is CASSLGSGQPQHF. The CDR3 coding sequence is TGTGCCAGCAGCTTGGGATCGGGACAGCCCCAGCATTTT.

The V gene is TRBV4-3, the J gene TRBJ1-5; maybe TRBD1 (5 bases). The CDR3 contains 16 residues. Germline V gene sequence: CDR1 LGHNA, CDR2 YSLEER. The V end lost 0 bases, the J end lost 3 bases, and 12 bases lay between the germline ends. The chain's CDR3 is CASSQDVGRANQPQHF. For the CDR3, the DNA is TGCGCCAGCAGCCAAGATGTAGGCAGGGCCAATCAGCCCCAGCATTTT.